This T cell receptor beta chain was documented in a study of cytomegalovirus exposure and HLA in healthy donors. About the study: Genetic ancestry analysis placed 75% to 85% of the 398 donors that were genotyped in the Caucasian-associated cluster. Study outcomes and limitations: Among the sequence variants, a highly shared cluster was likely an artifact of sequencing. Whilst most TCR sequences proved rare, a subset of public TCRs occurred across many donors. When a later analysis was performed, an Asian-associated ancestry cluster reportedly had fewer N-insertions than the approximately 700-donor mean.

A multiplex PCR was run with 60 Vbeta primers and 13 Jbeta primers. Here immunoSEQ multiplex PCR was the method, and the copy in TCRdb shows in-frame clones only, minus some. This table holds approximately 77,000 clones, roughly 82% found once. This clone was detected only a few times. What it recognizes is unknown. The TCR was taken from a male donor in good health and CMV-seropositive. The sample was PBMCs.

The CDR3 loop is CAIGTGGDYGYTF. For the CDR3, the DNA is TGTGCCATCGGGACAGGGGGCGACTATGGCTACACCTTC. This chain links TRBV6-6 with TRBJ1-2; 12 nucleotides line up with TRBD1. The J segment lost 3 bases and the V segment lost 10 bases, leaving 3 bases of the junction unmatched. The CDR3 covers 13 residues. The germline gives CDR1 MNHNY, CDR2 SVGAGI (reference sequence).